This TCR beta chain was retrieved from a study of cytomegalovirus exposure and HLA in healthy donors. Of note for this clone: A junction boundary mismatches the germline segment, possibly from a read error.

It was with 60 Vbeta and 13 Jbeta primers that the PCR ran. Clones were read by immunoSEQ multiplex PCR, and TCRdb kept only the in-frame ones, dropping some. The sample lists under 150,000 clones, roughly 80% occurring once. Germline CDR1 reads LGHNA; CDR2 reads YNFKEQ. The CDR3 length is 16 residues. Sequences were obtained from PBMCs. V and J are TRBV4-2 and TRBJ2-1; a weak D match, TRBD2 (6 bases). This receptor was taken from a boy under 18 in good health and CMV-seronegative. CDR3 nucleotide sequence: TGTGCCAGCAGCCAAGATCCGGGACTTTTCTACAATGAGGAGTTCTTC. As protein: CASSQDPGLFYNEEFF.